This is a list of T cell receptor beta chains from one sample in a study of OX40 agonist ivuxolimab in advanced cancers. Profiled with immunoSEQ multiplex PCR; TCRdb holds only in-frame clones, not every one. This sample carries 100,000 to 130,000 clones, roughly 90% of them seen once, and the ten largest clones take 1.2%. The sample was CD4+ or CD8+ T cells sorted from blood, taken in a trial of the OX40 agonist ivuxolimab. The receptors originated from an adult with an advanced solid tumor such as melanoma, head and neck, liver or kidney cancer. Each CDR3 is given without its conserved first and last residue. The order of the fields is clone size, V gene, J gene, CDR3 protein. Some rows mark clone size as missing; the rest say once, few, many or name a class of expanded clone.

>-|TRBV9|TRBJ2-2
ASSVLGGNDGELF
>-|TRBV28|TRBJ2-7
ASGGGREVRYEQY
>-|TRBV2|TRBJ1-3
ASSEGRDRDHTIY
>-|TRBV7-9|TRBJ2-7
ASSGDIWAPYEQY
>-|TRBV18|TRBJ1-1
ASSPTSGNTEAF
>-|TRBV19|TRBJ1-2
ASSTEDSWGVANYGYT
>once|TRBV5-1|TRBJ2-5
ASSFGTSGDVQETQY
>-|TRBV28|TRBJ1-6
ASSLDRYNSPLH
>-|TRBV5-1|TRBJ2-5
ASSLAETSQETQY
>-|TRBV7-3|TRBJ2-3
ASSHSGQFTDTQY
>-|TRBV6-1|TRBJ1-1
ASKGQPNTEAF
>few|TRBV19|TRBJ1-5
ASSIDLGYGNQPQH
>-|TRBV11-2|TRBJ1-5
ASSVGGTANQPQH
>-|TRBV15|TRBJ1-1
ATSRDTRDTEAF
>-|TRBV11-1|TRBJ2-1
ASTVGAYNEQF
>-|TRBV18|TRBJ1-4
ASSSQGAAGEKLF
>-|TRBV2|TRBJ2-1
ASSEQGMRSNEQF
>-|TRBV27|TRBJ2-1
ASSRGGAYNEQF
>-|TRBV6-5|TRBJ2-7
ASSYSGTSGSYEQY
>-|TRBV28|TRBJ2-3
ASSPRGGGTDTQY
>-|TRBV10-1|TRBJ2-7
ASSPVNQGSTVHEQY
>-|TRBV5-4|TRBJ2-3
ASSAREQGPDTQY
>-|TRBV28|TRBJ2-7
ASSLNTRSEQY